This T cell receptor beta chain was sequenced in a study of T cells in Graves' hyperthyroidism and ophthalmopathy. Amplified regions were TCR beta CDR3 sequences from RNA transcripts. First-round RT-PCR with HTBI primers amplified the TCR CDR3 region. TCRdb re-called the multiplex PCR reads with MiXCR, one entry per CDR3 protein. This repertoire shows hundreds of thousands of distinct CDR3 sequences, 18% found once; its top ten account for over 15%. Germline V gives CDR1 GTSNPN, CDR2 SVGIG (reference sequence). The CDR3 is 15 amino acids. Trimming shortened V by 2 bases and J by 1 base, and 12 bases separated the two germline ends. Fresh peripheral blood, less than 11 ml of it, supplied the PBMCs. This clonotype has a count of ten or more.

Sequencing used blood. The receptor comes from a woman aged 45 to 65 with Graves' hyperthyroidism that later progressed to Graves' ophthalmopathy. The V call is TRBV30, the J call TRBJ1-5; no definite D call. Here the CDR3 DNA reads TGTGCCTGGAGTACCTCCGAATTGAGCAATCAGCCCCAGCATTTT. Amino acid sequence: CAWSTSELSNQPQHF.